This T cell receptor beta chain was documented in a study of Ad26.COV2.S vaccination and SARS-CoV-2 variants. Study in general: It was the COV1001 Ad26.COV2.S trial arm that included the donor. Once, or twice with 56 days between doses, Ad26.COV2.S was given intramuscularly.

Clones were read by immunoSEQ multiplex PCR, and TCRdb kept only the in-frame ones, dropping some. The data contain 440,000 or so clones, 90% of them seen just once; the ten biggest clones take up less than 5.5%. The germline V gene has CDR1 MDHEN and CDR2 SYDVKM. The CDR3 runs to 21 residues. V was pared by 5 bases and J by 0 bases, with 20 bases of the junction left unmatched. The treatment: some 20 received Ad26.COV2.S at low or high dose, single or two shots; about five received placebo; per-sample allocation not given. After the first vaccine or placebo injection, samples were drawn on day 63. V is TRBV28 and J is TRBJ2-3; 10 nucleotides align to TRBD2. The TCR was taken from a person between 18 and 65 years old who received the Ad26.COV2.S COVID-19 vaccine or a placebo. The sample here was peripheral blood, taken in a trial of Ad26.COV2.S vaccine versus placebo. CDR3 nucleotide sequence: TGTGCCAGCAGTACCATATATGCCCGTGGGGAGCGGGAGGGCAGCACAGATACGCAGTATTTT. Residues: CASSTIYARGEREGSTDTQYF. Based on the CDR3 plus reference TRBV28 and TRBJ2-3, the full variable domain is DVKVTQSSRYLVKRTGEKVFLECVQDMDHENMFWYRQDPGLGLRLIYFSYDVKMKEKGDIPEGYSVSREKKERFSLILESASTNQTSMYLCASSTIYARGEREGSTDTQYFGPGTRLTVL.